Presented here are 24 T cell receptor beta chains from one specimen sequenced in a study of T cells in Graves' hyperthyroidism and ophthalmopathy (dated by TCRdb to between 2019 and 2020). The receptor library was made with multiplex PCR. Reads for this sample came from an Illumina HiSeq 2000. The TCR beta CDR3 regions were amplified from RNA transcripts. The first round of RT-PCR for the TCR CDR3 was performed with the HTBI primer set and the Qiagen OneStep RT-PCR kit. The public sequencing data were trimmed at Q25 with fastp and processed into clonotypes with MiXCR by TCRdb, which kept only in-frame beta chains. Each record represents a unique CDR3 protein, reported with the most common genes and DNA among its rows. Here the sample has 380,000 or so distinct CDR3 sequences; approximately 19% occur a single time. About 4% of the sample comes from the top ten. The sequenced material came from blood. These receptor sequences come from a woman between 18 and 30 years old with Graves' hyperthyroidism.

The V and J genes are TRBV20-1 and TRBJ1-1; D not certain. V lost 0 bases and J lost 2, with 10 bases in between. The CDR3 contains 14 residues. Germline V gene lookup returns CDR1 DFQATT and CDR2 SNEGSKA (reference sequence). The CDR3 DNA sequence: TGCAGTGCTAGAGATGGATGGGGAAACACTGAAGCTTTCTTT. Translated: CSARDGWGNTEAFF.

This clonotype occurred many times. V gene TRBV12-5 combines with J gene TRBJ2-5; D is undetermined. The CDR3 runs 12 residues. Trimming pared 1 base from V and 4 bases from J, leaving 4 bases between. CDR1 is LGHNT, CDR2 FRNRAP, per germline. The CDR3 loop reads CASGLDRETQYF. The CDR3 nucleotides read TGTGCTAGTGGTTTGGACAGAGAGACCCAGTACTTC.

This clonotype was counted at least ten times. This chain connects TRBV5-1 to TRBJ1-1; tentative D call: TRBD1 (6 bases). In germline, CDR1 is SGHRS, CDR2 YFSETQ. Trimming removed 1 base from V and 3 bases from J, with 13 bases in between. This CDR3 is 15 amino acids long. The CDR3 DNA sequence: TGCGCCAGCAGCTTGCAGGGGCGCATTGACACTGAAGCTTTCTTT. Protein sequence: CASSLQGRIDTEAFF.

This clonotype was picked up many times. The CDR3 nucleotides read TGTGCCAGCAGTAGAGAACAGCTCTCTGGAAACACCATATATTTT. Protein sequence: CASSREQLSGNTIYF. The chain couples TRBV12-3 or TRBV12-4 to TRBJ1-3, with no clear D. CDR3 length: 15 amino acids. Trimming left V 5 bases short and J 0 bases short, with 11 bases between.

This clonotype has more than one count but fewer than ten. This rearrangement joins TRBV2 to TRBJ2-2; a possible D gene is TRBD2 (7 bases). V lost 3 bases to trimming and J lost 5 bases, with 13 bases between them. Germline V lookup: CDR1 SNHLY, CDR2 FYNNEI. There are 15 residues in the CDR3. CDR3 sequence: CASSDSGGLTGELFF. Here the CDR3 DNA reads TGTGCCAGCAGTGACTCGGGGGGCCTGACCGGGGAGCTGTTTTTT.

In its sample, this clonotype was seen many times. The CDR3 DNA reads as TGTGCCAGCAGGTCCTCAGATGATGAAGCTTTCTTT. This codes for CASRSSDDEAFF. This chain links TRBV6-5 with TRBJ1-1; D unclear. This CDR3 region has 12 residues. Germline V gene sequence: CDR1 MNHEY, CDR2 SVGAGI. V shed 6 bases and J shed 7 bases, with 12 bases lying between them.

This clonotype has a count of ten or more. This chain connects TRBV7-2 to TRBJ2-5, with D possibly matching TRBD1 (5 bases). This CDR3 spans 16 amino acids. Germline assignment: CDR1 SGHTA and CDR2 FQGNSA. Trimming cost V 5 bases and J 5 bases, with 21 bases left between them. The chain's CDR3 is CASSARGRVFQETQYF. The CDR3 region has the DNA TGTGCCAGCAGCGCTAGAGGCAGGGTTTTTCAGGAGACCCAGTACTTC. Together with reference TRBV7-2 and TRBJ2-5, the CDR3 gives the full variable domain: GAGVSQSPSNKVTEKGKDVELRCDPISGHTALYWYRQSLGQGLEFLIYFQGNSAPDKSGLPSDRFSAERTGGSVSTLTIQRTQQEDSAVYLCASSARGRVFQETQYFGPGTRLLVL.

In its sample, this clonotype was seen a few times. The V and J genes are TRBV12-3 or TRBV12-4 and TRBJ1-2; D perhaps matches TRBD1 (6 bases). Trimming took 1 base from V and 6 from J, leaving 9 bases between them. The CDR3 runs 13 residues. The CDR3 loop reads CASSLGRGDGYTF. The CDR3 coding sequence is TGTGCCAGCAGTTTAGGGAGGGGGGATGGCTACACCTTC.

This clonotype appeared many times. V and J are TRBV20-1 and TRBJ1-2; 8 bases line up with TRBD1. There are 16 residues in the CDR3. Losses at the gene ends were 5 bases for V and 2 bases for J; bases not matched to a gene: 13. The germline CDR1 and CDR2 sequences are DFQATT and SNEGSKA (reference sequence). CDR3 protein: CSAPQFDGQGNYGYTF. The DNA of the CDR3 is TGCAGTGCTCCTCAGTTTGACGGACAGGGCAACTATGGCTACACCTTC.

V gene TRBV6-1 combines with J gene TRBJ1-1, with 7 bases fitting TRBD1. Unmatched junction bases numbered 10, after V lost 6 bases and J lost 3 bases. The CDR3 length is 15 residues. Germline V gene sequence: CDR1 MNHNS, CDR2 SASEGT. CDR3: CASRRTQGWDTEAFF. The CDR3 nucleotides read TGTGCCAGCAGGCGCACACAGGGGTGGGACACTGAAGCTTTCTTT.

This clonotype was counted many times. The gene calls are TRBV2 and TRBJ1-2, with D unresolved. The germline V and J ends were trimmed by 1 base and 4 bases, with 10 bases remaining between them. The CDR3 is made up of 14 amino acids. Germline V lookup: CDR1 SNHLY, CDR2 FYNNEI. The DNA for the CDR3 is TGTGCCAGCAGTGAAGACCCAGGAACCTATGGCTACACCTTC. Amino acid sequence: CASSEDPGTYGYTF.

This chain links TRBV15 with TRBJ2-4; D not certain. V was trimmed by 0 bases and J by 0 bases, leaving 9 bases between them. The CDR3 is 16 residues long. Germline assignment: CDR1 LNHNV and CDR2 YYDKDF (reference sequence). The CDR3 DNA follows: TGTGCCACCAGCAGAGAGGCAGCCCTAGCCAAAAACATTCAGTACTTC. This encodes CATSREAALAKNIQYF.

The chain couples TRBV4-1 to TRBJ2-6; TRBD1 agrees at 9 bases. The CDR3 is 20 residues long. CDR1 is MGHRA, CDR2 YSYEKL, per germline. With 1 base clipped from V and 0 bases from J, the junction kept 10 bases outside the gene matches. The CDR3 bases are TGCGCCAGCAGCCAAGGAGGCACCGGGACAGGGAGCTCTGGGGCCAACGTCCTGACTTTC. This gives the protein CASSQGGTGTGSSGANVLTF.

This clonotype was recorded many times. The chain couples TRBV20-1 to TRBJ1-5, with 8 nucleotides matching TRBD1. Losses at the gene ends were 3 bases for V and 5 bases for J; bases not matched to a gene: 6. Germline V lookup: CDR1 DFQATT, CDR2 SNEGSKA (reference sequence). This CDR3 contains 14 residues. CDR3 nucleotide sequence: TGCAGTGCTAGTGCCGGGACAGGCTATCAGCCCCAGCATTTT. Its protein product is CSASAGTGYQPQHF.

This clonotype was detected ten times or more. The rearrangement uses TRBV12-3 or TRBV12-4 and TRBJ2-7; D unresolved. Trimming took 3 bases from V and 5 from J, leaving 17 bases between them. The CDR3 is 15 amino acids. CDR3 coding DNA: TGTGCCAGCAGTTTGTTGGCCACCGCTGCCAACGAGCAGTACTTC. Translated, it gives CASSLLATAANEQYF.

This clonotype was seen at least ten times. The chain employs TRBV6-5 and TRBJ1-1; TRBD1 is a possible D gene (6 bases). CDR1 MNHEY and CDR2 SVGAGI come from the germline V gene. CDR3 length: 11 residues. Trimming left V 6 bases short and J 8 bases short, with 10 bases between. CDR3 DNA: TGTGCCAGCAGGGGGGCGGGGGAAGCTTTCTTT. Translation gives CASRGAGEAFF.

In the case of this clonotype: This may be a read error: a much more frequent sequence differs by one nucleotide. The CDR3 DNA sequence: TGCGTCAGCAGTGAGGGGGCAGCCTACGAGCAGTACTTC. Its translation is CVSSEGAAYEQYF. The gene calls are TRBV10-1 and TRBJ2-7, with 7 bases aligning to TRBD1. The CDR3 extends over 13 amino acids. Looked up from germline, CDR1 is WNHNN and CDR2 is SYGVQD (reference sequence).

Many counts were recorded for this clonotype. The chain carries TRBV13 and TRBJ1-5, with a possible D match to TRBD1 (5 bases). Germline V lookup: CDR1 PRHDT, CDR2 FYEKMQ (reference sequence). V lost 4 bases, J lost 1 base, and 8 bases lay in between. CDR3 size: 14 residues. The CDR3 sequence is CASSSRDSNQPQHF. DNA for the CDR3: TGTGCCAGCAGCTCCCGGGACAGCAATCAGCCCCAGCATTTT.

This clonotype was counted at least ten times. The rearrangement joins TRBV7-8 to TRBJ2-5, with D unclear. Germline CDR1 reads SGHVS; CDR2 reads FQNEAQ. The CDR3 consists of 13 residues. V shed 1 base and J shed 3 bases, with 6 bases lying between them. CDR3 amino acids: CASSLDFKETQYF. As DNA, the CDR3 is TGTGCCAGCAGCTTAGACTTTAAAGAGACCCAGTACTTC. Full variable domain (missing parts from reference TRBV7-8 and TRBJ2-5): GAGVSQSPRYKVAKRGQDVALRCDPISGHVSLFWYQQALGQGPEFLTYFQNEAQLDKSGLPSDRFFAERPEGSVSTLKIQRTQQEDSAVYLCASSLDFKETQYFGPGTRLLVL.

The genes are TRBV12-5 and TRBJ2-7; the match to TRBD2 covers 7 bases. The junction had 10 bases not matched to a gene; V was cut back by 2 bases and J by 3 bases. Germline V gene sequence: CDR1 LGHNT, CDR2 FRNRAP. This CDR3 region has 16 residues. The CDR3 region has the DNA TGTGCTAGTGGTTTGTTACCCCGGACTAGAGACTACGAGCAGTACTTC. Encoded protein: CASGLLPRTRDYEQYF.

This clonotype was recorded many times. The chain joins TRBV7-9 to TRBJ1-1; D perhaps matches TRBD1 (5 bases). The CDR3 spans 14 residues. The ends were cut back, 7 bases at V and 8 bases at J, with 20 bases in the middle. In germline, CDR1 is SEHNR, CDR2 FQNEAQ (reference sequence). CDR3 sequence: CASTPVRTRAEAFF. In DNA, the CDR3 is TGTGCCAGCACCCCAGTAAGGACACGGGCCGAAGCTTTCTTT.

This clonotype was found many times. This rearrangement joins TRBV7-9 to TRBJ1-2; D possibly corresponds to TRBD1 (5 bases). The CDR3 consists of 14 residues. V was trimmed by 6 bases and J by 3 bases, leaving 14 bases between them. From germline, CDR1 is SEHNR and CDR2 FQNEAQ (reference sequence). CDR3 residues: CASRLFDSDYGYTF. As DNA, the CDR3 is TGTGCCAGCAGGTTATTCGACAGCGACTATGGCTACACCTTC.

Remarks on this clonotype: Since the CDR3 does not end with the conserved phenylalanine or tryptophan, this likely comes from a read error. V usage is TRBV29-1 and J usage is TRBJ1-1; TRBD1 might be the D (6 bases). V lost 8 bases, J lost 3 bases, and 13 bases lay in between. The CDR3 contains 12 residues. The V gene's germline CDR1 is SQVTM and CDR2 ANQGSEA. CDR3 residues: CSIGQLDTEAFV. DNA of the CDR3: TGCAGCATTGGACAGTTGGACACTGAAGCTTTCGTT.

In its sample, this clonotype was seen once. The rearrangement joins TRBV20-1 to TRBJ1-1, with D uncertain. Trimming took off 1 base at V and 7 bases at J, with 13 bases between the two ends. The CDR3 runs to 13 residues. Looked up from germline, CDR1 is DFQATT and CDR2 is SNEGSKA (reference sequence). CDR3 nucleotide sequence: TGCAGTGCTAGAGGGTCGGGTCTCGATGAAGCTTTCTTT. Amino acid sequence: CSARGSGLDEAFF.